This TCR beta chain was obtained from a study of post-analysis software for immune sequencing data. Study outcomes and limitations: Versus controls, multiple sclerosis patients showed significantly lower diversity (normalized Chao1). Among five TRBV segments more frequent in patients than controls were TRBV5-6, TRBV5-1 and TRBV20-1.

Incorporated into the TCR beta cDNA libraries were unique molecular identifiers, which served to reduce PCR and sequencing biases. Each CDR3 protein is one row after TCRdb ran MiXCR on the PCR reads. The repertoire holds over 700,000 distinct CDR3 sequences, with just under 30% as singletons. Germline CDR1 is MRHNA and CDR2 is SNTAGT. The CDR3 totals 15 residues. Unmatched junction bases numbered 9, after V lost 6 bases and J lost 6 bases. Regarding this clonotype: Its antigen is undetermined.

The chain uses TRBV6-4 and TRBJ2-2, with 8 positions matching TRBD2. Sequences were obtained from blood. This receptor was obtained from a girl between 10 and 17 years old with multiple sclerosis. CDR3 bases: TGTGCCAGCAGAGGCGGGACTAGTGGCGCCGGGGAGCTGTTTTTT. It codes for CASRGGTSGAGELFF.